The clone carrying this T cell receptor beta chain was detected ten times or more. No antigen is known for it. V shed 5 bases and J shed 3 bases, with 11 bases lying between them. The CDR3 runs to 14 residues. Germline V gives CDR1 MDHEN, CDR2 SYDVKM. This specimen belongs to a study of breast tumors, draining lymph nodes, adjacent tissues. Samples came from axillary lymph nodes draining the breast cancer. Study findings and constraints: The lymph node origin of tumor T cells was framed as consistent with a hypothesis, not demonstrated. Tumors had less TCR diversity than lymph nodes, more than nontumor tissue.

A single record per CDR3 protein comes from TCRdb applying MiXCR to the multiplex PCR reads. The sample records around 140,000 distinct CDR3 sequences, about 22% being singletons. The TCR sequence derives from a female donor with breast cancer. Some clones in this sample may be carry-over from other donors' samples. Sequenced material: axillary lymph node tissue. The chain carries TRBV28 and TRBJ1-5; D is possibly TRBD1 (5 bases). The CDR3 nucleotides read TGTGCCAGCAGTGGCGGGGACGCCAATCAGCCCCAGCATTTT. Its protein is CASSGGDANQPQHF.